One and the same sample provided the 8 T cell receptor beta chains below, sequenced in a study of cytomegalovirus exposure and HLA in healthy donors. The PCR used 60 Vbeta and 13 Jbeta primers. Some clones are missing from TCRdb's copy, which holds only in-frame ones; the method was immunoSEQ multiplex PCR. The sample includes some 110,000 clones, about 72% of them seen just once. The material sequenced was PBMCs. The origin of the receptors is a man between 50 and 59 years old in good health and CMV-seropositive.

In DNA form, the CDR3 reads TGCGCCAGCAGCGGTCTAGGGGCCAGGGGGTCAGAGCAGTACTTC. Its protein product is CASSGLGARGSEQYF. This rearrangement joins TRBV5-1 to TRBJ2-7; 7 bases map to TRBD1. The CDR3 is 15 amino acids. In germline, CDR1 is SGHRS, CDR2 YFSETQ. The V and J ends lost 4 bases and 7 bases, in that order; junction bases with no gene match: 14.

This clone is a singleton in its sample. The chain is built from TRBV10-2 and TRBJ2-7, with D maybe TRBD2 (5 bases). The CDR3 runs 16 residues. Trimming left V 3 bases short and J 2 bases short, with 17 bases between. Germline assignment: CDR1 WSHSY and CDR2 SAAADI. The DNA for the CDR3 is TGCGCCAGCAGTGAATCAGCCGGAGGAGGCGCCTACGAGCAGTACTTC. Protein: CASSESAGGGAYEQYF.

This rearrangement joins TRBV9 to TRBJ2-4, with 13 bases identical to TRBD2. The CDR3 is 19 residues long. Germline V gives CDR1 SGDLS, CDR2 YYNGEE. Trimming cost V 4 bases and J 0 bases; bases outside gene matches: 10. CDR3 amino acids: CASSYTGLAGELAKNIQYF. The CDR3 DNA sequence: TGTGCCAGCAGCTATACAGGACTAGCGGGGGAATTAGCCAAAAACATTCAGTACTTC.

The rearrangement links TRBV10-1 to TRBJ1-6, with 9 bases identical to TRBD1. Trimming cost V 7 bases and J 10 bases; bases outside gene matches: 5. The CDR3 consists of 13 residues. Germline V gene sequence: CDR1 WNHNN, CDR2 SYGVQD (reference sequence). In nucleotides, the CDR3 is TGCGCCAGCAACCGGGACAGGGAATCACCCCTCCACTTT. Translated: CASNRDRESPLHF.

This clone was counted between two and nine times. The rearrangement links TRBV19 to TRBJ1-5; D perhaps matches TRBD1 (6 bases). This CDR3 has 12 amino acids. Trimming removed 8 bases at V and 8 bases at J, with 13 bases between. Germline CDR1 and CDR2: LNHDA and SQIVND (reference sequence). This CDR3 is CASGGSLEPQHF. The CDR3 region has the DNA TGTGCCAGTGGGGGCAGTTTGGAGCCCCAGCATTTT.

This chain links TRBV7-2 with TRBJ1-2; D might be TRBD1 (5 bases). The CDR3 runs to 13 residues. Germline loops: CDR1 SGHTA, CDR2 FQGNSA. V was clipped by 6 bases and J by 4 bases, with 12 bases between them. CDR3 amino acids: CASRPGVLYGYTF. CDR3 coding DNA: TGTGCCAGCAGGCCGGGGGTGCTCTATGGCTACACCTTC.

This chain connects TRBV27 to TRBJ2-4; 8 nucleotides align to TRBD2. The ends lost 3 bases at V and 7 bases at J; junction bases unmatched: 11. This CDR3 contains 16 residues. CDR1 MNHEY and CDR2 SMNVEV come from the germline V gene (reference sequence). CDR3 nucleotide sequence: TGTGCCAGCAGTTTTTGGTCGGCTAGCGGGCCGAACATTCAGTACTTC. It codes for CASSFWSASGPNIQYF.

This chain joins TRBV5-1 and TRBJ2-2; 8 bases are a match to TRBD2. CDR3 size: 16 residues. V lost 1 base to trimming and J lost 1 base; unmatched junction nucleotides: 3. Germline assignment: CDR1 SGHRS and CDR2 YFSETQ. The CDR3 loop reads CASSLYGGENTGELFF. The DNA for the CDR3 is TGCGCCAGCAGCTTGTACGGGGGGGAGAACACCGGGGAGCTGTTTTTT. Looking up the rest from reference TRBV5-1 and TRBJ2-2 gives the full variable domain: KAGVTQTPRYLIKTRGQQVTLSCSPISGHRSVSWYQQTPGQGLQFLFEYFSETQRNKGNFPGRFSGRQFSNSRSEMNVSTLELGDSALYLCASSLYGGENTGELFFGEGSRLTVL.